This is a list of T cell receptor beta chains from one sample in a study of blood T cell repertoires in COVID-19. Profiled with immunoSEQ multiplex PCR; TCRdb holds only in-frame clones, not every one. The table includes roughly 240,000 clones, about nine tenths detected once. The sample taken for sequencing was PBMCs or T cells enriched from blood (not recorded which). The receptor set was obtained from a woman in her thirties or forties with acute COVID-19. The CDR3 runs from the conserved cysteine through the conserved F or W. D genes are given only for firm matches. Size is omitted from some rows. Given values are once, few, many or a class for expanded clones.

D gene	clone size	V gene	J gene	CDR3 DNA	CDR3 protein
NA	NA	TRBV6-5	TRBJ2-7	TGTGCCAGCAGCCGCCAGGTGGCCTACGAGCAGTACTTC	CASSRQVAYEQYF
TRBD1	NA	TRBV4-3	TRBJ1-4	TGCGCCAGCAGCCAAGAAGGGACAGCGAATGAAAAACTGTTTTTT	CASSQEGTANEKLFF
NA	once	TRBV6-6	TRBJ2-3	TGTGCCAGCGGGGGGAGCACAGATACGCAGTATTTT	CASGGSTDTQYF
NA	NA	TRBV7-2	TRBJ2-1	TGTGCCAGCAGCTTCCAAGCGGGTAGGTCCTACAATGAGCAGTTCTTC	CASSFQAGRSYNEQFF
NA	NA	TRBV18	TRBJ1-5	TGTGCCAGCTCACCTAGCTATAGCAATCAGCCCCAGCATTTT	CASSPSYSNQPQHF
NA	NA	TRBV18	TRBJ2-1	TGTGCCAGCTCACCCCGCGGCAGGGGCGGCGATGAGCAGTTCTTC	CASSPRGRGGDEQFF
TRBD1	NA	TRBV19	TRBJ1-5	TGTGCCAGTAGATTGGGACAGGGGACCAATCAGCCCCAGCATTTT	CASRLGQGTNQPQHF
NA	NA	TRBV7-9	TRBJ2-1	TGTGCCAGCAGCTTAGTGATGAATTCAGGAGGGGCCAGCTACAATGAGCAGTTCTTC	CASSLVMNSGGASYNEQFF
TRBD1	NA	TRBV5-1	TRBJ1-2	TGCGCCAGCAGCTTAACCGGGACAGGGAATACCTATGGCTACACCTTC	CASSLTGTGNTYGYTF
NA	NA	TRBV3-1/TRBV3-2	TRBJ1-1	TGTGCCAGCAGCCAAGGCCCAGGGAACACTGAAGCTTTCTTT	CASSQGPGNTEAFF